This T cell receptor (beta chain) was obtained from a study of blood T cell repertoires in COVID-19. As for the study in general: Donors in the United States, Italy and Spain gave samples during acute or convalescent COVID-19. Nucleic acid was either cDNA or gDNA, and it came from T cells, B-cell-depleted T cells, or PBMCs.

In the authors' methods: Nucleated cell number was recorded as an estimate derived from reference gene primer amplification. Method: immunoSEQ multiplex PCR; TCRdb's copy keeps in-frame clones and lacks some. The V and J calls and clone size are taken from that table; D and trimming were inferred from the DNA. The sample holds hundreds of thousands of clones, roughly 89% seen once. Germline-derived CDR1 and CDR2 are MGHDK and SYGVNS. This CDR3 has 16 residues. V was cut by 3 bases and J by 0 bases, with 15 bases left in between. Sample: peripheral blood. V and J are TRBV25-1 and TRBJ2-7, with a weak D call TRBD1 (6 bases). This sequence was found in a woman in her thirties with active or convalescent COVID-19. Here the CDR3 DNA reads TGTGCCAGCAGTGACAAAACAGGGTTTCACTCCTACGAGCAGTACTTC. This gives the protein CASSDKTGFHSYEQYF.